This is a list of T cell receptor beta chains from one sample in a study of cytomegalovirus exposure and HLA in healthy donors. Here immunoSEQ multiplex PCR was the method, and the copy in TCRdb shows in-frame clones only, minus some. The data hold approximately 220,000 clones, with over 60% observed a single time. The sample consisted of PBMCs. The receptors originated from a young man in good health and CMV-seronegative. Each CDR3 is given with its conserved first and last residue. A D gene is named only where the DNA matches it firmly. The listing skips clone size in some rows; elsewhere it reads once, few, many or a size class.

cdr3_aa: CASSPGGTQYF
cdr3_nt: TGTGCCAGCAGCCCCGGGGGGACGCAGTATTTT
clone_size: NA
v_call: TRBV11-2
j_call: TRBJ2-3
d_call: TRBD2

cdr3_aa: CASSFFGGAMETQYF
cdr3_nt: TGTGCCAGCAGTTTTTTTGGCGGGGCGATGGAGACCCAGTACTTC
clone_size: NA
v_call: TRBV28
j_call: TRBJ2-5
d_call: NA

cdr3_aa: CASSEWTSHGYTF
cdr3_nt: TGTGCCAGCAGTGAATGGACAAGCCATGGCTACACCTTC
clone_size: NA
v_call: TRBV25-1
j_call: TRBJ1-2
d_call: NA

cdr3_aa: CASSLGQGPYEQYF
cdr3_nt: TGTGCCAGCAGTTTGGGACAGGGGCCCTACGAGCAGTACTTC
clone_size: once
v_call: TRBV6-5
j_call: TRBJ2-7
d_call: TRBD1

cdr3_aa: CASSILGIGSGANVLTF
cdr3_nt: TGTGCCAGCAGCATACTAGGTATCGGATCTGGGGCCAACGTCCTGACTTTC
clone_size: NA
v_call: TRBV6-4
j_call: TRBJ2-6
d_call: NA

cdr3_aa: CASRLAPTGIMAEQYF
cdr3_nt: TGTGCCAGCAGGCTAGCCCCCACAGGGATTATGGCCGAGCAGTACTTC
clone_size: NA
v_call: TRBV28
j_call: TRBJ2-7
d_call: NA

cdr3_aa: CASSPTGQTNEKLFF
cdr3_nt: TGTGCCAGCAGCCCCACCGGACAGACTAATGAAAAACTGTTTTTT
clone_size: NA
v_call: TRBV7-2
j_call: TRBJ1-4
d_call: NA

cdr3_aa: CATSARQGGTGELFF
cdr3_nt: TGTGCCACCAGCGCCCGACAGGGTGGCACCGGGGAGCTGTTTTTT
clone_size: NA
v_call: TRBV15
j_call: TRBJ2-2
d_call: TRBD1

cdr3_aa: CSVDDIQGSQHF
cdr3_nt: TGCAGCGTTGATGACATACAGGGGTCCCAGCATTTT
clone_size: few
v_call: TRBV29-1
j_call: TRBJ1-5
d_call: TRBD1

cdr3_aa: CASSPTGQDEKLFF
cdr3_nt: TGTGCCAGCAGTCCTACGGGACAGGATGAAAAACTGTTTTTT
clone_size: NA
v_call: TRBV28
j_call: TRBJ1-4
d_call: TRBD1

cdr3_aa: CASSPGLAGGVYEQYF
cdr3_nt: TGCGCCAGCAGCCCGGGACTAGCGGGAGGTGTATACGAGCAGTACTTC
clone_size: NA
v_call: TRBV5-1
j_call: TRBJ2-7
d_call: TRBD2

cdr3_aa: CASGRPNSGANVLTF
cdr3_nt: TGTGCCAGCGGGAGGCCGAACTCTGGGGCCAACGTCCTGACTTTC
clone_size: NA
v_call: TRBV27
j_call: TRBJ2-6
d_call: NA

cdr3_aa: CASSQAGRERGTDTQYF
cdr3_nt: TGCGCCAGCAGCCAAGCGGGTCGGGAGAGGGGCACAGATACGCAGTATTTT
clone_size: NA
v_call: TRBV4-1
j_call: TRBJ2-3
d_call: NA

cdr3_aa: CASSPGTFYEQYF
cdr3_nt: TGTGCCAGCAGTCCGGGGACTTTCTACGAGCAGTACTTC
clone_size: few
v_call: TRBV6-1
j_call: TRBJ2-7
d_call: NA

cdr3_aa: CASSPPGQGNEKLFF
cdr3_nt: TGTGCCAGCTCACCACCAGGACAGGGAAATGAAAAACTGTTTTTT
clone_size: NA
v_call: TRBV18
j_call: TRBJ1-4
d_call: TRBD1

cdr3_aa: CASSFTSGYNEQFF
cdr3_nt: TGTGCCAGCAGCTTTACTAGCGGCTACAATGAGCAGTTCTTC
clone_size: NA
v_call: TRBV5-6
j_call: TRBJ2-1
d_call: TRBD2

cdr3_aa: CASSLRGSYEQYF
cdr3_nt: TGTGCCAGCAGCTTAAGGGGGTCCTACGAGCAGTACTTC
clone_size: NA
v_call: TRBV11-2
j_call: TRBJ2-7
d_call: NA

cdr3_aa: CASSQGGAMINQPQHF
cdr3_nt: TGTGCCAGCAGCCAAGGGGGGGCGATGATCAATCAGCCCCAGCATTTT
clone_size: NA
v_call: TRBV16
j_call: TRBJ1-5
d_call: NA

cdr3_aa: CASTLFRDTYGYTF
cdr3_nt: TGTGCCAGTACCCTATTCCGGGACACCTATGGCTACACCTTC
clone_size: NA
v_call: TRBV19
j_call: TRBJ1-2
d_call: NA

cdr3_aa: CATSRHRDYGYTF
cdr3_nt: TGTGCCACCAGCAGACACAGAGACTATGGCTACACCTTC
clone_size: NA
v_call: TRBV15
j_call: TRBJ1-2
d_call: NA

cdr3_aa: CASSHGDRGFGYTF
cdr3_nt: TGCGCCAGCAGCCACGGGGACAGGGGTTTTGGCTACACCTTC
clone_size: once
v_call: TRBV4-1
j_call: TRBJ1-2
d_call: TRBD1

cdr3_aa: CASSQAGGDRQAFF
cdr3_nt: TGCGCCAGCAGCCAAGCGGGGGGGGACCGCCAAGCTTTCTTT
clone_size: few
v_call: TRBV4-3
j_call: TRBJ1-1
d_call: NA

cdr3_aa: CASTQDRGFGYTF
cdr3_nt: TGTGCCAGCACCCAAGACAGGGGCTTTGGCTACACCTTC
clone_size: NA
v_call: TRBV28
j_call: TRBJ1-2
d_call: TRBD1

cdr3_aa: CASSDREGGYTF
cdr3_nt: TGTGCCAGCAGCGACAGGGAAGGCGGCTACACCTTC
clone_size: NA
v_call: TRBV6-5
j_call: TRBJ1-2
d_call: TRBD1

cdr3_aa: CASSLTGWQETQYF
cdr3_nt: TGTGCCAGCAGCTTAACAGGGTGGCAAGAGACCCAGTACTTC
clone_size: NA
v_call: TRBV7-9
j_call: TRBJ2-5
d_call: NA

cdr3_aa: CASSPIPGVNQPQHF
cdr3_nt: TGTGCCAGCAGCCCGATTCCCGGGGTAAATCAGCCCCAGCATTTT
clone_size: NA
v_call: TRBV7-2
j_call: TRBJ1-5
d_call: NA

cdr3_aa: CASSLGAGGLYEQYF
cdr3_nt: TGTGCCAGCAGCTTGGGGGCAGGGGGCCTCTACGAGCAGTACTTC
clone_size: NA
v_call: TRBV5-4
j_call: TRBJ2-7
d_call: TRBD1

cdr3_aa: CASSDRGFSYNEQFF
cdr3_nt: TGTGCCAGCAGCGACAGGGGTTTCTCCTACAATGAGCAGTTCTTC
clone_size: NA
v_call: TRBV2
j_call: TRBJ2-1
d_call: TRBD1

cdr3_aa: CASSTTRQLYTEAFF
cdr3_nt: TGTGCCAGTAGTACCACGAGACAGTTATACACTGAAGCTTTCTTT
clone_size: NA
v_call: TRBV19
j_call: TRBJ1-1
d_call: NA

cdr3_aa: CASSENLADPSYEQYF
cdr3_nt: TGCGCCAGCAGCGAGAATCTAGCGGACCCTTCCTACGAGCAGTACTTC
clone_size: NA
v_call: TRBV5-1
j_call: TRBJ2-7
d_call: TRBD2

cdr3_aa: CASTVWPGTSGRGSETQYF
cdr3_nt: TGTGCCAGCACCGTTTGGCCCGGGACTAGCGGGAGGGGGAGTGAGACCCAGTACTTC
clone_size: NA
v_call: TRBV21-1
j_call: TRBJ2-5
d_call: NA

cdr3_aa: CASSLYGLAAYEQYF
cdr3_nt: TGTGCCAGCAGTTTATATGGACTAGCGGCCTACGAGCAGTACTTC
clone_size: NA
v_call: TRBV28
j_call: TRBJ2-7
d_call: TRBD2

cdr3_aa: CAWSVLGQKKDYEQYF
cdr3_nt: TGTGCCTGGAGTGTACTAGGGCAGAAAAAGGACTACGAGCAGTACTTC
clone_size: NA
v_call: TRBV30
j_call: TRBJ2-7
d_call: NA

cdr3_aa: CASSLSSGALWPQHF
cdr3_nt: TGTGCCAGCAGCTTATCGTCGGGTGCGTTATGGCCCCAGCATTTT
clone_size: NA
v_call: TRBV7-8
j_call: TRBJ1-5
d_call: NA

cdr3_aa: CASSPEQGAGETQYF
cdr3_nt: TGTGCCAGCAGCCCAGAACAGGGGGCCGGGGAGACCCAGTACTTC
clone_size: few
v_call: TRBV5-4
j_call: TRBJ2-5
d_call: TRBD1